The 16 T cell receptor beta chains below were found in one sample sequenced in a study of blood T cell repertoires in COVID-19. The method was immunoSEQ multiplex PCR; TCRdb's version includes in-frame clones alone and lacks a portion of them. Of under 150,000 clones listed, 75% to 80% are singletons. The sample taken for sequencing was PBMCs or T cells enriched from blood (not recorded which). The source is a woman in her forties or fifties who had recovered from COVID-19.

This clone was seen a single time. The chain couples TRBV5-8 to TRBJ2-4; 7 bases map to TRBD1. Germline trimming cut 3 bases from V and 5 bases from J; bases unmatched to any gene: 8. The CDR3 is 15 amino acids. Looked up from germline, CDR1 is SGHTS and CDR2 is YDEGEE. The CDR3 sequence is CASSSQGTWENIQYF. The CDR3 DNA reads as TGTGCCAGCAGCTCACAGGGGACGTGGGAAAACATTCAGTACTTC.

The chain combines TRBV3-1 (or the pseudogene TRBV3-2) with TRBJ1-2, with 9 bases fitting TRBD1. This CDR3 has 13 residues. Per the germline V gene, CDR1 is LGHDT and CDR2 is YNNKEL (reference sequence). V dropped 4 bases and J dropped 8; count of bases not matched to a gene: 5. The CDR3 spells CASSPNRGLGYTF. In DNA, the CDR3 is TGTGCCAGCAGCCCCAACAGGGGGCTAGGCTACACCTTC.

This chain joins TRBV25-1 and TRBJ1-2; 7 bases fit TRBD1. The germline V gene has CDR1 MGHDK and CDR2 SYGVNS. This CDR3 region has 12 residues. With 10 bases clipped from V and 1 base from J, the junction kept 3 bases outside the gene matches. Written as DNA, the CDR3 is TGTGCCACCCAGGGGGGTAACTATGGCTACACCTTC. Translation gives CATQGGNYGYTF.

V usage is TRBV6-5 and J usage is TRBJ1-5; maybe TRBD1 (5 bases). This CDR3 has 13 residues. Trimming took 6 bases from V and 7 from J, leaving 13 bases between them. Germline V lookup: CDR1 MNHEY, CDR2 SVGAGI. DNA of the CDR3: TGTGCCAGCAGCCCCCAGCGGGGGCAGCCCCAGCATTTT. Protein product: CASSPQRGQPQHF.

This clone has a single count. The rearrangement joins TRBV3-1 (or the pseudogene TRBV3-2) to TRBJ1-1, with 9 bases lining up with TRBD1. The ends lost 0 bases at V and 1 base at J; junction bases unmatched: 3. The germline CDR1 and CDR2 sequences are LGHDT and YNNKEL (reference sequence). CDR3 length equals 16 residues. CDR3 loop: CASSQDHRGPNTEAFF. The CDR3 DNA sequence: TGTGCCAGCAGCCAAGATCACAGGGGGCCGAACACTGAAGCTTTCTTT.

This clone was seen a few times. The chain employs TRBV28 and TRBJ1-2; D is perhaps TRBD1 (6 bases). The germline CDR1 and CDR2 sequences are MDHEN and SYDVKM. V shed 6 bases and J shed 7 bases, with 12 bases lying between them. The CDR3 runs 12 residues. Written as DNA, the CDR3 is TGTGCCAGCAGCACAGGGTCGAGTGGCTACACCTTC. Encoded protein: CASSTGSSGYTF.

The chain combines TRBV7-9 with TRBJ2-5; 9 bases map to TRBD2. CDR1 and CDR2 from the germline V gene are SEHNR and FQNEAQ (reference sequence). The V and J ends lost 5 bases and 2 bases, in that order; junction bases with no gene match: 15. CDR3 length equals 18 residues. The CDR3: CASSPSPSTLAGQETQYF. CDR3 in DNA: TGTGCCAGCAGCCCCTCTCCGAGTACCCTAGCGGGGCAAGAGACCCAGTACTTC.

This rearrangement joins TRBV29-1 to TRBJ1-1; D remains unclear. V dropped 6 bases and J dropped 0 bases, with 11 bases sitting between them. The CDR3 has 13 amino acids. Germline CDR1 reads SQVTM; CDR2 reads ANQGSEA. The CDR3 reads CSVDPDMNTEAFF. DNA for the CDR3: TGCAGCGTCGACCCAGACATGAACACTGAAGCTTTCTTT.

This chain joins TRBV28 and TRBJ2-3; TRBD2 aligns across 14 bases. Trimming removed 1 base from V and 3 bases from J; junction bases left unmatched: 3. Germline-derived CDR1 and CDR2 are MDHEN and SYDVKM. This CDR3 is 17 amino acids long. As DNA, the CDR3 is TGTGCCAGCAGTTTATTAGGGACTAGCGGGAGTACAGATACGCAGTATTTT. Residues: CASSLLGTSGSTDTQYF.

The genes are TRBV28 and TRBJ2-1, with 8 bases matching TRBD2. Trimming removed 5 bases from V and 3 bases from J; junction bases left unmatched: 3. Germline-derived CDR1 and CDR2 are MDHEN and SYDVKM. The CDR3 has 14 amino acids. CDR3 coding DNA: TGTGCCAGCAGTCCGACTAGCGACTACAATGAGCAGTTCTTC. It codes for CASSPTSDYNEQFF.

The V and J genes are TRBV10-2 and TRBJ2-1; D may be TRBD2 (5 bases). Trimming took off 10 bases at V and 8 bases at J, with 24 bases between the two ends. Germline lookup yields CDR1 WSHSY and CDR2 SAAADI. The CDR3 consists of 15 residues. CDR3 in DNA: TGCGCCACCACGGGTCGCCGGGGTAGGGCCGATGAGCAGTTCTTC. Its protein is CATTGRRGRADEQFF.

The chain uses TRBV5-1 and TRBJ2-7; 9 nucleotides agree with TRBD1. CDR1 is SGHRS, CDR2 YFSETQ, per germline. This CDR3 spans 16 amino acids. Trimming cost V 4 bases and J 3 bases; bases outside gene matches: 11. The CDR3 nucleotides read TGCGCCAGCAGCGCCGGTACAGGGGGCGCCATCTACGAGCAGTACTTC. Amino acid sequence: CASSAGTGGAIYEQYF.

The V gene is TRBV3-1 (or the pseudogene TRBV3-2), the J gene TRBJ2-2, with 8 nucleotides matching TRBD1. This CDR3 is 14 amino acids long. The germline V gene encodes CDR1 LGHDT and CDR2 YNNKEL (reference sequence). Unmatched junction bases numbered 5, after V lost 5 bases and J lost 6 bases. CDR3 protein: CASSSDRGAGELFF. Written as DNA, the CDR3 is TGTGCCAGCAGCTCAGACAGGGGTGCCGGGGAGCTGTTTTTT.

The chain joins TRBV4-1 to TRBJ1-2, with 10 bases lining up with TRBD1. Per the germline V gene, CDR1 is MGHRA and CDR2 is YSYEKL. CDR3 length: 15 amino acids. V was clipped by 2 bases and J by 2 bases; unmatched bases: 2. The CDR3 DNA reads as TGCGCCAGCAGCCAACCGGGACAGGGGAACTATGGCTACACCTTC. It specifies CASSQPGQGNYGYTF.

The chain joins TRBV9 to TRBJ2-5; D is perhaps TRBD1 (6 bases). Germline CDR1 is SGDLS and CDR2 is YYNGEE. This CDR3 contains 14 residues. With 0 bases removed from V and 5 bases from J, the gap between germline ends came to 11 bases. In DNA form, the CDR3 reads TGTGCCAGCAGCGTAGACGTGGGGGCGGAGACCCAGTACTTC. This sequence encodes CASSVDVGAETQYF.

The rearrangement joins TRBV7-8 to TRBJ2-1; 9 nucleotides align to TRBD1. The CDR3 is made up of 15 amino acids. CDR1 SGHVS and CDR2 FQNEAQ come from the germline V gene. V was clipped by 4 bases and J by 3 bases; unmatched bases: 4. This CDR3 reads CASSWGQGLYNEQFF. The CDR3 DNA follows: TGTGCCAGCAGCTGGGGACAGGGCCTCTACAATGAGCAGTTCTTC.